The clone carrying this T cell receptor beta chain was counted a single time. Its antigen is not identified. It may be a read error: a sequence one base away is much more abundant. No conserved phenylalanine or tryptophan is present at the end of the CDR3, so a read error is the likely explanation. This entry comes from a study of T cells in Graves' hyperthyroidism and ophthalmopathy. Uncontrolled infection, other autoimmune disease, pregnancy or lactation led to exclusion. Whole-study results and caveats: Progression to ophthalmopathy was predicted a median of about six months early.

RNA transcripts were the template for amplifying TCR beta CDR3 regions. The HTBI set primed first-round TCR CDR3 RT-PCR. TCRdb re-called the multiplex PCR reads with MiXCR, one entry per CDR3 protein. The sample lists a few hundred thousand distinct CDR3 sequences, roughly 15% seen once, with around a fifth in the top ten. Germline V gives CDR1 SGHNT, CDR2 YENEEA. The V segment lost 0 bases and the J segment 4 bases; nucleotides outside the gene matches: 10. The CDR3 has 19 residues. The TCR sequence derives from a woman in her twenties or thirties with Graves' ophthalmopathy. The chain recombines TRBV11-3 with TRBJ2-2, with 11 bases aligning to TRBD2. Input material: blood. The CDR3 is CASSLDQLAGAPVTGELFS. Written as DNA, the CDR3 is TGTGCCAGCAGCTTAGATCAACTAGCGGGGGCACCGGTCACCGGGGAGCTGTTTTCT.